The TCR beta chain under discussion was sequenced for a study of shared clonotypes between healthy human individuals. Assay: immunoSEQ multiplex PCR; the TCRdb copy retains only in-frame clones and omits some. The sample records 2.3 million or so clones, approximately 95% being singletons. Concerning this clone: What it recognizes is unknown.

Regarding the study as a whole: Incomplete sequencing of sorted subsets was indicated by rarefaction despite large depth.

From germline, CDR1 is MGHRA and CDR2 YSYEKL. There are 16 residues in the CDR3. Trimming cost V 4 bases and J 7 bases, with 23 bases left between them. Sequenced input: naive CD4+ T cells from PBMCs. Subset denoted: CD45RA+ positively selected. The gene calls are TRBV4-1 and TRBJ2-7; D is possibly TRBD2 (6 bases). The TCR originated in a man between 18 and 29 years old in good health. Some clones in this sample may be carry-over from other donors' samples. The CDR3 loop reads CASSRAGTAPTGEQYF. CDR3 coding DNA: TGCGCCAGCAGCCGAGCTGGGACTGCCCCAACCGGGGAGCAGTACTTC.